This T cell receptor beta chain derives from a study of identical twins. A universal primer site arose from template switching, and cDNA bore unique molecular identifiers. MiXCR, applied by TCRdb to the 5' RACE reads, yields one record per CDR3 protein. The repertoire holds some 1,600,000 distinct CDR3 sequences, about 32% seen once, with approximately 0.25% in the top ten. This clonotype was seen a handful of times. Its antigen is not known. Study-wide results and limits: There was more out-of-frame TCR alpha sharing in monozygotic twins than models estimated. Among out-of-frame alpha sequences shared by twins, low generation probability occurred in excess.

This CDR3 spans 14 amino acids. V was shortened by 5 bases and J by 7 bases, with 15 bases between the two germline ends. V and J are TRBV12-3 or TRBV12-4 and TRBJ1-5; D is unclear. The sequenced sample was cord blood. The sequence was collected from a newborn girl in good health. This CDR3 is CASSGQAEGQPQHF. The CDR3 DNA reads as TGTGCCAGCAGTGGGCAGGCTGAAGGGCAGCCCCAGCATTTT.